These 5 T cell receptor beta chains were all obtained from the same sample, sequenced in a study of blood T cells in healthy people across ages. A second PCR, run for about 6 to 11 cycles, used a sample-barcoded 5' primer plus a J-beta primer mix. TCRdb passed the 5' RACE reads through MiXCR, listing each CDR3 protein once. The sample records just over 800,000 distinct CDR3 sequences, 62% being singletons. Sequences were obtained from blood. The origin of the receptors is a young man in good health.

The chain couples TRBV7-2 to TRBJ2-7; D is uncertain. The J call may be in error: the DNA end matches TRBJ2-5 better. Germline-derived CDR1 and CDR2 are SGHTA and FQGNSA. This CDR3 region has 13 residues. CDR3 amino acids: CASSLEIRVTQYF. The DNA for the CDR3 is TGTGCCAGCAGCTTAGAGATTCGAGTGACCCAGTACTTC.

In its sample, this clonotype was seen many times. V is TRBV29-1 and J is TRBJ2-4; TRBD1 might be the D (5 bases). This CDR3 comprises 12 residues. V shed 4 bases and J shed 6 bases, with 10 bases lying between them. The germline V gene has CDR1 SQVTM and CDR2 ANQGSEA. The CDR3 DNA reads as TGCAGCGTTGGAGACAGAGTAAACATTCAGTACTTC. Translated: CSVGDRVNIQYF.

This chain joins TRBV6-2 or TRBV6-3 and TRBJ2-7; possible D gene TRBD1, 6 bases. There are 18 residues in the CDR3. Germline CDR1 MNHEY, CDR2 SVGEGT. V was clipped by 0 bases and J by 4 bases, with 22 bases between them. CDR3 sequence reads: CASSYSNTPGTSPYEQYF. In DNA, the CDR3 is TGTGCCAGCAGTTACTCCAACACCCCCGGGACAAGCCCTTACGAGCAGTACTTC.

In this sample, this clonotype turned up a few times. The V call is TRBV7-2, the J call TRBJ2-7; 7 nucleotides match TRBD1. Looked up from germline, CDR1 is SGHTA and CDR2 is FQGNSA. The CDR3 length is 16 residues. The junction had 12 bases not matched to a gene; V was cut back by 4 bases and J by 3 bases. As DNA, the CDR3 is TGTGCCAGCAGCTCCCAACTGAGACAGGGTTACTACGAGCAGTACTTC. Its translation is CASSSQLRQGYYEQYF.

V usage is TRBV12-3 or TRBV12-4 and J usage is TRBJ2-7, with 9 bases fitting TRBD1. The CDR3 has 13 residues. Trimming cost V 4 bases and J 4 bases; bases outside gene matches: 2. The CDR3, as DNA: TGTGCCAGCAGTTGGGACAGGGATTACGAGCAGTACTTC. Translating gives CASSWDRDYEQYF.